This TCR beta chain is from a study of siplizumab effects on memory and regulatory T cells. Using immunoSEQ multiplex PCR, the repertoire was profiled, and TCRdb retains in-frame clones only, with some absent. The sample records 100,000 or so clones, just under 95% being singletons. Germline loops: CDR1 SGHTA, CDR2 FQGTGA. With V trimmed by 5 bases and J by 3 bases, 12 bases remained unmatched. The CDR3 runs to 18 residues. V and J are TRBV7-3 and TRBJ2-3; the match to TRBD2 covers 12 bases. Sequencing was done on a sample of non-Treg CD4+ T cells sorted from blood. This clonotype was obtained from a human donor in good health. The CDR3 nucleotides are TGTGCCAGCAGCCAAAACTCTCCGGGACTAGCGGGTACAGATACGCAGTATTTT. Translated, it gives CASSQNSPGLAGTDTQYF.